The clone carrying this T cell receptor (beta chain) has just a few counts. Antigen specificity is unknown. The data were taken from a study of CD8+ T cells in alopecia areata. Study-wide context: Oral tofacitinib (5 to 10 mg twice daily) was administered to treated patients. Using the percentage of affected scalp area, treated patients' severity was scored.

Treatment defined: oral pan-JAK inhibitor, 5-10 mg twice daily. Peripheral blood, together with lesional scalp punch biopsies, was collected from alopecia areata patients. Study-wide points: On tofacitinib, scalp and blood still held many of the expanded lesional clones.

The authors extracted RNA and reverse transcribed it into cDNA as the sequencing template. Profiled with immunoSEQ multiplex PCR; TCRdb holds only in-frame clones, not every one. Among 180,000 or so clones, 53% were seen once, and the ten largest hold under 14%. Specimen: CD8+ T cells sorted from blood, collected at week 24, from a patient treated with tofacitinib. The TCR sequence derives from a human donor with alopecia areata.

The CDR3 DNA is TGTGCCAGCAGCTTAGATCCCTACGAGCAGTACTTC. It translates to CASSLDPYEQYF. The J gene is TRBJ2-7, the V gene TRBV13; D gene ambiguous. CDR1 is PRHDT, CDR2 FYEKMQ, per germline (reference sequence). The CDR3 spans 12 residues. Trimming removed 1 base at V and 2 bases at J, with 3 bases between.